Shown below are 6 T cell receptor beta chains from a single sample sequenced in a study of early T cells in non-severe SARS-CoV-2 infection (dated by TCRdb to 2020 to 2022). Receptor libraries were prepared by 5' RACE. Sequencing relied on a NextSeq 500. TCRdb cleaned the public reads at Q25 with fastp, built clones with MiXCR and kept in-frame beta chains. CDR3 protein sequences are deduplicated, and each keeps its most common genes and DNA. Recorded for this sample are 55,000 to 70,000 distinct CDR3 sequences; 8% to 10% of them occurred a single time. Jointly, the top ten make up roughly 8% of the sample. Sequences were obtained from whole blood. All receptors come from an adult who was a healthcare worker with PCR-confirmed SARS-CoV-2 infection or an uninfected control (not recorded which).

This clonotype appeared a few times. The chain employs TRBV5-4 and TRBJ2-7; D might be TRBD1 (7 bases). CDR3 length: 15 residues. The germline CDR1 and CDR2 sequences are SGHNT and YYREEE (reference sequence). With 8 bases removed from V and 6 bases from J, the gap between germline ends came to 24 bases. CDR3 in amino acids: CASSPSGEQGREQYF. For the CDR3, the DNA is TGTGCCAGTTCTCCCTCGGGAGAACAGGGGCGCGAGCAGTACTTC.

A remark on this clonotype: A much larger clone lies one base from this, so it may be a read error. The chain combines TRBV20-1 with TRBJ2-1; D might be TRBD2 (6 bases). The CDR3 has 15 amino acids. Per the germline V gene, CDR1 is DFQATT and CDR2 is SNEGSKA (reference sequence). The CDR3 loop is CGATILGSSYNEQFF. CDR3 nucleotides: TGCGGTGCAACGATTCTCGGGAGCTCCTACAATGAGCAGTTCTTC.

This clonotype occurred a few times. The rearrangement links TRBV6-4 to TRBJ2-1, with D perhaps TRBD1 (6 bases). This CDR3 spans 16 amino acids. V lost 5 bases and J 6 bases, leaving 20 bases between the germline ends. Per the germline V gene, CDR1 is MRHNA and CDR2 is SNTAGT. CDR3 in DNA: TGTGCCAGCAGTTCAGGGGTTCTATCCTACGGCAATGAGCAGTTCTTC. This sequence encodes CASSSGVLSYGNEQFF.

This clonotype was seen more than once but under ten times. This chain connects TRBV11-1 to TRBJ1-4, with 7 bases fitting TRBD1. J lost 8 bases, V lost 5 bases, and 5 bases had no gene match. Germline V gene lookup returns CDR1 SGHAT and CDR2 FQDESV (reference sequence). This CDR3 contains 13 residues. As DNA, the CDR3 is TGTGCCAGCAGCGCGGACAGGCGCGAAAAACTGTTTTTT. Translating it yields CASSADRREKLFF.

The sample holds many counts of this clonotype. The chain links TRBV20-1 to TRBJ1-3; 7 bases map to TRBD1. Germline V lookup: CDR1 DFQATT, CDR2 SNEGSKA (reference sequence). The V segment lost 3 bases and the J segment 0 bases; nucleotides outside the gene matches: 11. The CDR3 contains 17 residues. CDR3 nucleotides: TGCAGTGCTAGGGGATACAGGGGTTCGAGCTCTGGAAACACCATATATTTT. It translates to CSARGYRGSSSGNTIYF.

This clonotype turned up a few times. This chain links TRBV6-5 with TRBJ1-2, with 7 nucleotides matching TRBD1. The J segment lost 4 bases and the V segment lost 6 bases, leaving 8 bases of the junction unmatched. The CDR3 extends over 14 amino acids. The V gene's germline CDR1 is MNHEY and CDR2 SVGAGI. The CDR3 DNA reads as TGTGCCAGCAGACCGACCGGGACAGTCTATGGCTACACCTTC. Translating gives CASRPTGTVYGYTF.